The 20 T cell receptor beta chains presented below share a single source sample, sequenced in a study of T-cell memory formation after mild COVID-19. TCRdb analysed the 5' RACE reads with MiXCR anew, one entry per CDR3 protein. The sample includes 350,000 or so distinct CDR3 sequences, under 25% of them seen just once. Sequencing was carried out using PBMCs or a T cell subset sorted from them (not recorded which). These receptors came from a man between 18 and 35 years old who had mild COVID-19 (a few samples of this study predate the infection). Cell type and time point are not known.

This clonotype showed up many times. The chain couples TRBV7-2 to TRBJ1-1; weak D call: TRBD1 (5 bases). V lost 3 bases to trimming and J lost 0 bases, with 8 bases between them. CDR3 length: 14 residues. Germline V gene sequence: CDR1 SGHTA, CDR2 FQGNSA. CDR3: CASSFTGMNTEAFF. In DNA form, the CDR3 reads TGTGCCAGCAGCTTTACAGGTATGAACACTGAAGCTTTCTTT.

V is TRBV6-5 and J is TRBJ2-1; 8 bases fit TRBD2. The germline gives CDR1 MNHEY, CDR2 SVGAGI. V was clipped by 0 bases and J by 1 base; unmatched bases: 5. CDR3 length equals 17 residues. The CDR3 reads CASSYSRTSLSYNEQFF. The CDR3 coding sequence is TGTGCCAGCAGTTACTCCCGGACTAGCCTTTCCTACAATGAGCAGTTCTTC.

This CDR3 reads CASSPGTEAFYEQYV. The CDR3 bases are TGTGCCAGCTCACCCGGGACGGAGGCATTTTACGAGCAGTACGTC. The genes are TRBV18 and TRBJ2-7, with D possibly being TRBD1 or TRBD2 (5 bases each). V shed 3 bases and J shed 4 bases, with 16 bases lying between them. This CDR3 has 15 amino acids. CDR1 KGHSH and CDR2 LQKENI come from the germline V gene.

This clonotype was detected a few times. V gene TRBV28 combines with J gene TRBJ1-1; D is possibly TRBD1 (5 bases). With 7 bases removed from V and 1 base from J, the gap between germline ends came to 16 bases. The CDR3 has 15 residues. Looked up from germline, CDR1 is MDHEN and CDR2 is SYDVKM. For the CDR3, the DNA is TGTGCCAGCATTGGAGCTCGGGGGGAGAACACTGAAGCTTTCTTT. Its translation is CASIGARGENTEAFF.

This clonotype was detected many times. CDR3 bases: TGTGCCAGCAGCTCACCGGGACAGGTGAAGGGGGAGACCCAGTACTTC. It translates to CASSSPGQVKGETQYF. V usage is TRBV7-3 and J usage is TRBJ2-5; the match to TRBD1 covers 8 bases. V dropped 4 bases and J dropped 5; count of bases not matched to a gene: 12. Germline assignment: CDR1 SGHTA and CDR2 FQGTGA. This CDR3 has 16 residues.

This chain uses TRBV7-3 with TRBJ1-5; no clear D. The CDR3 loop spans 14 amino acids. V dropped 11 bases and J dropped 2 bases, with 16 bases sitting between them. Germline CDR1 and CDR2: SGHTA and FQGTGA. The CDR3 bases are TGTGCCGGACTGTCCCGGGTAGGCAATCAGCCCCAGCATTTT. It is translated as CAGLSRVGNQPQHF.

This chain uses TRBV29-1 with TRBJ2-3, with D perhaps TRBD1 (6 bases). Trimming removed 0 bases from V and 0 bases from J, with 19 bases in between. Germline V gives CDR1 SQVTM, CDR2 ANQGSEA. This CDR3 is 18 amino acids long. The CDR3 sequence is CSVEDQAGALTSTDTQYF. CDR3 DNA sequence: TGCAGCGTTGAAGATCAAGCAGGGGCGCTAACTAGCACAGATACGCAGTATTTT.

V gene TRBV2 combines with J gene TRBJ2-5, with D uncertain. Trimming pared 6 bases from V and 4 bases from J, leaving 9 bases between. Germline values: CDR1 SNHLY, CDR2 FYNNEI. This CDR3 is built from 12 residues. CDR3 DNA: TGTGCCAGCAGGGCAGTCGGAGAGACCCAGTACTTC. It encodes CASRAVGETQYF. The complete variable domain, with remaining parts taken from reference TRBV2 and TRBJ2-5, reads EPEVTQTPSHQVTQMGQEVILRCVPISNHLYFYWYRQILGQKVEFLVSFYNNEISEKSEIFDDQFSVERPDGSNFTLKIRSTKLEDSAMYFCASRAVGETQYFGPGTRLLVL.

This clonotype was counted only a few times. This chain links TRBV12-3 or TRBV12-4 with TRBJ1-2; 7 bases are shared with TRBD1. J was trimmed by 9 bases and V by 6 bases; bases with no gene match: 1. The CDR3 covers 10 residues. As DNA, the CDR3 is TGTGCCAGCAGAAGGGGGCGCTACACCTTC. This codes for CASRRGRYTF.

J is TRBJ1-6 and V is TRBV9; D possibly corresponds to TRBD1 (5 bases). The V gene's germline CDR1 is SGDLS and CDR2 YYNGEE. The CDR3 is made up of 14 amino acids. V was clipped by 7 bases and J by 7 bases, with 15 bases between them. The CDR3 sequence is CASRGRASNSPLHF. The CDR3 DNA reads TGTGCCAGCCGAGGCAGGGCATCAAATTCACCCCTCCACTTT.

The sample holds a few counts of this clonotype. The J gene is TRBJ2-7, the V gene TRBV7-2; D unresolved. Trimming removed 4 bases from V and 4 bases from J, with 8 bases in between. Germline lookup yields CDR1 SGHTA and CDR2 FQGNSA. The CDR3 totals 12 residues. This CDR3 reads CASSSVPYEQYF. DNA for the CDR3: TGTGCCAGCAGCTCGGTCCCGTACGAGCAGTACTTC.

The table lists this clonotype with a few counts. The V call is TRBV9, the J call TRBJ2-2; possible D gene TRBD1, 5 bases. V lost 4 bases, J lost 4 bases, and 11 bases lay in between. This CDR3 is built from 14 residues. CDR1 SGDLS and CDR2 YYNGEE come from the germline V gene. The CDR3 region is CASSPRGGTGELFF. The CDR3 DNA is TGTGCCAGCAGCCCTAGGGGTGGCACCGGGGAGCTGTTTTTT.

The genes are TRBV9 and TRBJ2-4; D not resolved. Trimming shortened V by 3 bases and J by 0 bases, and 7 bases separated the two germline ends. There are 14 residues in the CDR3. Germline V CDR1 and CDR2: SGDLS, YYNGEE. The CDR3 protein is CASSAGVAKNIQYF. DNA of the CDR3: TGTGCCAGCAGCGCTGGGGTAGCCAAAAACATTCAGTACTTC.

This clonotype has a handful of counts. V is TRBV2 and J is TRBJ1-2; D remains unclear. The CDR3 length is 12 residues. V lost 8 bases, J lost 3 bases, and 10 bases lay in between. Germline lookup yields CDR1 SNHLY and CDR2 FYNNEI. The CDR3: CASRPADYGYTF. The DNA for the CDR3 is TGTGCCAGCCGCCCGGCAGACTATGGCTACACCTTC. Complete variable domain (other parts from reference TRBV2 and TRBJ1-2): EPEVTQTPSHQVTQMGQEVILRCVPISNHLYFYWYRQILGQKVEFLVSFYNNEISEKSEIFDDQFSVERPDGSNFTLKIRSTKLEDSAMYFCASRPADYGYTFGSGTRLTVV.

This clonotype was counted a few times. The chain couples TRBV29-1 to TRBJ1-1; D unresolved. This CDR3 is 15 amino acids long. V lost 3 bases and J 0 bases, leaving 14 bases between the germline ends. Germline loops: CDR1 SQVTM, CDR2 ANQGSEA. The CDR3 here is CSVDEGPLMNTEAFF. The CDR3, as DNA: TGCAGCGTTGATGAGGGCCCCCTTATGAACACTGAAGCTTTCTTT.

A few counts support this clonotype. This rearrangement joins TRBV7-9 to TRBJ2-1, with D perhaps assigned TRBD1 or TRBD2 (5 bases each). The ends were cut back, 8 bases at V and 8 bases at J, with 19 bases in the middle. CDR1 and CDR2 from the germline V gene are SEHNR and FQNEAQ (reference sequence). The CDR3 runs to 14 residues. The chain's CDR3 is CASFSGRSLDEQFF. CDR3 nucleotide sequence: TGTGCCAGCTTTTCGGGGCGGTCACTAGATGAGCAGTTCTTC.

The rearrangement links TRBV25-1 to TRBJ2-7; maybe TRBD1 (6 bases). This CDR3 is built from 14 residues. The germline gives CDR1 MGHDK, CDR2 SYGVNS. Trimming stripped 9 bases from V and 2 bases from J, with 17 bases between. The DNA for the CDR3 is TGTGCCAGTCTCAAACAGGGAGCTCCCTACGAGCAGTACTTC. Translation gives CASLKQGAPYEQYF.

CDR3 protein: CASSRDRGHQPQHF. In DNA form, the CDR3 reads TGTGCCAGCAGCCGTGACAGGGGGCATCAGCCCCAGCATTTT. The chain couples TRBV7-8 to TRBJ1-5; 10 nucleotides agree with TRBD1. Germline CDR1 reads SGHVS; CDR2 reads FQNEAQ. V lost 5 bases and J lost 5; bases outside the gene matches: 3. The length of the CDR3 is 14 residues.

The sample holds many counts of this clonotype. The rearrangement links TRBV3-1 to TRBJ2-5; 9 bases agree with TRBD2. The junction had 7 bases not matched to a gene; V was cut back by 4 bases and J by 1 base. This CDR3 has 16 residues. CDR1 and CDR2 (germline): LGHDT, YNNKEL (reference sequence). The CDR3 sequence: CASSPSLAGLQETQYF. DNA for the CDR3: TGTGCCAGCAGCCCCAGCCTAGCGGGGCTCCAAGAGACCCAGTACTTC.

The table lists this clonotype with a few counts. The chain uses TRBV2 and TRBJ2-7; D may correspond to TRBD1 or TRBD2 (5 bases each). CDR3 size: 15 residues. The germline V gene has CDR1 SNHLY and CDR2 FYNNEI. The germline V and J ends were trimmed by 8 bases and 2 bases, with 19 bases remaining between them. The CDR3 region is CASGTRTAFTYEQYV. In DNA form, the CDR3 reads TGTGCCAGCGGGACGCGGACTGCGTTCACCTACGAGCAGTACGTC.